This T cell receptor beta chain was identified in a study of blood T cell repertoires in COVID-19. Profiling relied on immunoSEQ multiplex PCR, and the TCRdb table lists in-frame clones only, not all of them. Of some 260,000 clones listed, 70% to 85% were seen once; the top ten hold 4% to 4.5%. The CDR3 spans 15 residues. Per the germline V gene, CDR1 is SGDLS and CDR2 is YYNGEE. V dropped 3 bases and J dropped 1 base, with 13 bases sitting between them. This sequence originates from a woman between 40 and 55 years old with active or convalescent COVID-19. The sample taken for sequencing was peripheral blood. The V gene is TRBV9, the J gene TRBJ1-1, with TRBD1 as a possible D gene (5 bases). The DNA of the CDR3 is TGTGCCAGCAGCGCCCTGGGACTTACGAACACTGAAGCTTTCTTT. Translated: CASSALGLTNTEAFF.